This TCR beta chain was identified in a study of CD8 T cells in Susac syndrome. Isolation of CD8+ and CD4+ T cells was performed negatively, whereas enrichment of TEMRA cells was done by FACS. For this clonotype: Its target is unknown.

Random hexamers were used to reverse transcribe the RNA input (roughly 0.5 to 1 ug). One entry per CDR3 protein results from TCRdb running MiXCR on the immunoSEQ multiplex PCR reads. The sample includes approximately 220,000 distinct CDR3 sequences, about 93% seen only once; the top ten take approximately 0.13%. CDR1 ENHRY and CDR2 SYGVKD come from the germline V gene. V lost 0 bases, J lost 0 bases, and 7 bases stayed unmatched. The CDR3 loop spans 18 amino acids. General study points: The study recognized that its TCR sequencing and HLA analysis covered a relatively small number of individuals.

The rearrangement uses TRBV10-3 and TRBJ2-3; 9 bases are shared with TRBD2. Sequencing was done on a sample of CD8+ T cells from PBMCs. This clonotype originated in a human donor with multiple sclerosis. The CDR3 DNA is TGTGCCATCAGTGAGTCATCGGCGGGAGGGGATAGCACAGATACGCAGTATTTT. The encoded protein is CAISESSAGGDSTDTQYF.